This TCR beta chain was identified in a study of Graves' ophthalmopathy and Graves' hyperthyroidism (dated by TCRdb to the late 2010s). Background on the whole study: Peripheral blood was collected at initial diagnosis, before any treatment. For independent validation, a separate cohort was made up of 18 to 20 hyperthyroidism patients plus 17 patients who later progressed from hyperthyroidism to ophthalmopathy. Following sampling, methimazole starting at 30 mg daily was administered to hyperthyroidism patients, and high-dose intravenous methylprednisolone was administered to ophthalmopathy patients. In total, 120 to 150 blood samples were TCR-sequenced: around 42 ophthalmopathy, some 75 hyperthyroidism and approximately 17 hyperthyroidism-to-ophthalmopathy patients. To explore V-J signatures that separate ophthalmopathy from hyperthyroidism, a discovery set of approximately 100 patients was enrolled, consisting of about 45 with ophthalmopathy and around 60 with stable hyperthyroidism. TCR beta repertoire signatures were used to distinguish Graves' ophthalmopathy from Graves' hyperthyroidism and to predict progression to ophthalmopathy. In five to seven hyperthyroidism patients, T-cell repertoires of thyroid tissue and blood were compared. Overall results and qualifications from the work: In validation, the model predicted ophthalmopathy progression with less than 71% sensitivity and approximately 75% specificity; roughly 12 predicted patients were CT-confirmed with GO in a median of about 7.1 months. No statistical method was used to set the sample size in advance, and the investigators knew which group each participant was assigned to. Among expanded thyroid clonotypes with frequency above 0.001, most also showed up in blood, which suggests that blood repertoires may reflect the thyroid immune response. In cross-validation, the 13-signature model distinguished ophthalmopathy from stable hyperthyroidism with 85% to 90% sensitivity and almost 83% specificity, and in the test set the corresponding values were about 80% and 75%.

From the cysteine through the phenylalanine, the CDR3 covers 15 amino acids. CDR3 DNA is the only sequence kept; it has 45 bases, read in frame from the first base. V is cut back by 0 bases and J by 4 bases, with 5 bases in the junction unmatched. Via the germline V gene, CDR1 is ENHRY and CDR2 SYGVKD. Patients with ophthalmopathy had moderately to severely active disease, with a Clinical Activity Score of 3 or more, a NOSPECS grade of 4 or more, and a disease duration of less than 3 months. Anyone with other autoimmune diseases, uncontrolled infections, pregnancy or lactation was excluded from the study. Diagnosis relied on clinical symptoms, serum thyroxine, TRAb, thyroid ultrasound and orbital computed tomography. Using Ficoll-Paque density gradient centrifugation, PBMCs were isolated from about 9.4 ml of fresh peripheral blood. Trizol reagent was used to extract the total RNA, and its quality was then checked on an Agilent 2100 Bioanalyzer.

Points on this clonotype: Its antigen is still unknown. Base qualities are not provided; no much larger clone lies one nucleotide away.

For repertoire sequencing, TCR beta CDR3 regions were amplified from RNA transcripts. The first round of RT-PCR was done with HTBI primers and the Qiagen OneStep RT-PCR kit, and was followed by a second round of multiplex PCR, then size selection and purification. Libraries were sequenced paired-end with 100 bp reads on an Illumina HiSeq2000. As for the original processing: SOAPnuke was used to process the reads, throwing out any read that had adapters, had uncalled bases, had a mean Phred below 15, or lacked an exact constant-primer or identifier match. High-quality paired reads were merged with COPE v1.2.5. Each unique nucleotide sequence was treated as a clonotype, and MiTCR v1.1 was used to align the clonotypes to the IMGT TRB V, D and J references. Only V-J combinations with frequency above 0.0001 were analysed, covering more than 99% of repertoires. For each V-J combination, a TCR clonal expansion and chaos score was defined as F50 clonal expansion divided by the chaos observed in the TCRdist matrix. Welch's t-statistics and random forest were used to narrow the features down to 13 V-J combinations, which were then fed into a naive Bayes classifier. The Morisita-Horn index was used to measure how similar the thyroid and blood repertoires were. The raw public reads went through TCRdb reprocessing: fastp at Q25, MiXCR clone calling, in-frame beta chains kept. Every distinct CDR3 protein forms one entry, paired with its most common genes and DNA. TCRdb, not the authors, supplied the V and J calls. Within this sample are approximately 700,000 distinct CDR3 sequences, with around 40% of them counted one time only. The ten largest make up less than 55% of the sample.

The receptor's source is an adult man with Graves' ophthalmopathy. The sample was peripheral blood. The sequence is built from TRBV10-3 and TRBJ1-1, and TRBD1 matches 7 of the central bases. The CDR3 reads CAISESGTVGTEAFF. The nucleotide sequence is TGTGCCATCAGTGAGTCGGGGACAGTAGGCACTGAAGCTTTCTTT.